A selection of T cell receptor beta chains follows, all from one sample in a study of cytomegalovirus exposure and HLA in healthy donors. Some clones are missing from TCRdb's copy, which holds only in-frame ones; the method was immunoSEQ multiplex PCR. In the table there are 85,000 to 130,000 clones, roughly 72% of which are singletons. Sequences were obtained from PBMCs. These receptors all stem from a woman between 18 and 29 years old in good health and CMV-seropositive. Both conserved end residues are part of each CDR3. A D gene is named only where the DNA matches it firmly. Not every row has a clone size; where given, it reads once, few, many or a size class.

d_call clone_size j_call v_call cdr3_aa cdr3_nt
TRBD2 once TRBJ2-1 TRBV5-6 CASSLGLAGWNEQFF TGTGCCAGCAGCTTGGGACTAGCGGGATGGAATGAGCAGTTCTTC
. . TRBJ1-2 TRBV6-5 CASSPRVGWGYTF TGTGCCAGCAGCCCCCGGGTCGGCTGGGGCTACACCTTC
TRBD2 . TRBJ2-5 TRBV5-1 CASSLTSSEGETQYF TGCGCCAGCAGCCTGACTAGCTCAGAGGGGGAGACCCAGTACTTC
TRBD1 . TRBJ2-7 TRBV10-1 CASSWQGASEQYF TGCGCCAGCAGTTGGCAGGGGGCAAGTGAGCAGTACTTC
TRBD2 . TRBJ2-1 TRBV6-4 CASSLTSESYNEQFF TGTGCCAGCAGCCTGACTAGCGAATCCTACAATGAGCAGTTCTTC
. . TRBJ2-7 TRBV21-1 CASGLPWLNEQYF TGTGCCAGCGGCCTGCCGTGGCTCAACGAGCAGTACTTC
. . TRBJ2-3 TRBV29-1 CSVGRETDTQYF TGCAGCGTTGGCCGAGAAACAGATACGCAGTATTTT
. . TRBJ1-2 TRBV20-1 CSARKGDGYTF TGCAGTGCTAGGAAGGGGGATGGCTACACCTTC
TRBD2 . TRBJ2-1 TRBV7-9 CASIFTSGGYNEQFF TGTGCCAGTATATTCACTAGCGGGGGATACAATGAGCAGTTCTTC
. . TRBJ1-5 TRBV28 CASSFQGSGLPQHF TGTGCCAGCAGTTTTCAGGGTTCGGGTCTGCCCCAGCATTTT
. . TRBJ2-7 TRBV28 CASSLNPLYQGISKYEQYF TGTGCCAGCAGTTTAAATCCCCTATATCAGGGGATCTCTAAATACGAGCAGTACTTC
TRBD2 . TRBJ2-1 TRBV28 CASSPLAEVSYNEQFF TGTGCCAGCAGCCCACTAGCGGAGGTCTCCTACAATGAGCAGTTCTTC
. few TRBJ1-5 TRBV28 CASTGIGLYQPQHF TGTGCCAGCACCGGGATTGGGCTGTATCAGCCCCAGCATTTT